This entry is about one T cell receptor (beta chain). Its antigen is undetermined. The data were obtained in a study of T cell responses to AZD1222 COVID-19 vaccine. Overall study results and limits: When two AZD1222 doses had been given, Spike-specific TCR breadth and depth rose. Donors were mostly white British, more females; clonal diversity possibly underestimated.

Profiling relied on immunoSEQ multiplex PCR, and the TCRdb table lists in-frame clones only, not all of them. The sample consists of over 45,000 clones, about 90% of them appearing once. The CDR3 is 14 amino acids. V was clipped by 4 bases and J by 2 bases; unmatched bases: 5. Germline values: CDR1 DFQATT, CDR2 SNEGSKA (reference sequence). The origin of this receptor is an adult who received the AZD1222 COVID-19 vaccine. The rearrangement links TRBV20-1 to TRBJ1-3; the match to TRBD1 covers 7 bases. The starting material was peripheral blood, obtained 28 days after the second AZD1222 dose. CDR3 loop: CSAIDRAAGNTIYF. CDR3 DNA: TGCAGTGCTATTGACAGGGCCGCTGGAAACACCATATATTTT.